This entry describes one TCR beta chain. Its antigen is as yet unknown. Clones were sequenced by immunoSEQ multiplex PCR, and TCRdb holds only the in-frame ones, with some missing. The sample yields over 95,000 clones, roughly nine tenths seen once. This specimen belongs to a study of T cell responses to AZD1222 COVID-19 vaccine. Study findings and constraints: Spike-specific TCR depth and breadth grew after two AZD1222 doses. None of the repertoires were sampled until the peak T cell response had passed.

This receptor was obtained from an adult in good health. The sample was peripheral blood, taken on day 0 of AZD1222 vaccination.

CDR3 coding DNA: TGTGCCAGCAGTTTGGGGGGACGATCGTACTACGAGCAGTACTTC. Protein sequence: CASSLGGRSYYEQYF. The chain uses TRBV27 and TRBJ2-7; TRBD2 might be the D (6 bases). The CDR3 runs to 15 residues. Trimming pared 3 bases from V and 3 bases from J, leaving 15 bases between. CDR1 MNHEY and CDR2 SMNVEV come from the germline V gene (reference sequence).